This entry describes one T cell receptor beta chain. The target antigen is unknown. TCRdb's table, derived via immunoSEQ multiplex PCR, lists solely in-frame clones and lacks some. The sample yields tens of thousands of clones, roughly 90% seen once. This specimen belongs to a study of T cells in localized non-small cell lung cancer. Study observations and caveats: The study detected a median roughly 56 of the top 100 tumor clones in adjacent lung. Sequencing, confined to only one tumor region, leaves heterogeneity possible. Higher adjacent-lung clonality was associated with shorter survival. Peak T cell clonality was found in uninvolved adjacent lung, exceeding tumor.

The input for sequencing was peripheral blood, taken before any cancer treatment. This TCR was recovered from a male donor older than 55 with stage III squamous cell lung carcinoma.

This chain's CDR3 is CASSDGGEQFF. CDR3 in DNA: TGTGCCAGCAGTGACGGGGGTGAGCAGTTCTTC. The rearrangement links TRBV6-4 to TRBJ2-1; D is tentatively TRBD1 or TRBD2 (5 bases each). The CDR3 consists of 11 residues. The ends were cut back, 2 bases at V and 9 bases at J, with 5 bases in the middle. Germline loops: CDR1 MRHNA, CDR2 SNTAGT.